Listed below are T cell receptor beta chains from one sample, sequenced in a study of blood T cell repertoires in COVID-19. TCRdb's table, derived via immunoSEQ multiplex PCR, lists solely in-frame clones and lacks some. The profile shows just under 150,000 clones, roughly 89% of them singletons. The sample comprised peripheral blood. Receptors were obtained from a woman aged 50 to 60 with active or convalescent COVID-19. The CDR3 runs from the conserved cysteine through the conserved F or W. The D gene is left open where the match is weak. Some rows have no size entry. The others give once, few or many, or a class for an expanded clone.

>.|.|TRBV14|TRBJ2-7
TGTGCCAGCAGCCCCATCAGGGGCGGAGAGCAGTACTTC
CASSPIRGGEQYF
>.|.|TRBV30|TRBJ1-1
TGTGCCTGGAGGGGCGGAGGTTTGAACACTGAAGCTTTCTTT
CAWRGGGLNTEAFF
>.|.|TRBV27|TRBJ1-5
TGTGCCAGCAGTTTGAAACCCTCGGGTTGGGCCCAGCATTTT
CASSLKPSGWAQHF
>TRBD1|.|TRBV5-4|TRBJ2-7
TGTGCCAGCAGCCCCGACAGGGGCGAGCAGTACTTC
CASSPDRGEQYF
>.|.|TRBV9|TRBJ1-4
TGTGCCAGCAGCGTAGACTCACTGAGTAATGAAAAACTGTTTTTT
CASSVDSLSNEKLFF
>TRBD1|.|TRBV7-8|TRBJ1-6
TGTGCCAGCAGCTTAGTGGGACAGGGTAATTCACCCCTCCACTTT
CASSLVGQGNSPLHF
>TRBD2|.|TRBV5-1|TRBJ2-3
TGCGCCAGCAGCCCCCTAGCGGGGGTAGATACGCAGTATTTT
CASSPLAGVDTQYF
>TRBD2|.|TRBV14|TRBJ2-7
TGTGCCAGCAGCCAACGGCTAGCGGGAGGGCCAGGTTACGAGCAGTACTTC
CASSQRLAGGPGYEQYF
>.|.|TRBV7-6|TRBJ2-3
TGTGCCAGCAGCCCCTTGCGGGATAGCACAGATACGCAGTATTTT
CASSPLRDSTDTQYF
>TRBD1|.|TRBV7-3|TRBJ1-1
TGTGCCAGCAGCGGGTCAGGGGGAGCTTTCTTT
CASSGSGGAFF
>TRBD2|once|TRBV11-3|TRBJ2-4
TGTGCCAGCAGCTTGGTTAGGGCTAGCGGGAGACCAAAAAACATTCAGTACTTC
CASSLVRASGRPKNIQYF
>.|.|TRBV7-9|TRBJ1-3
TGTGCCAGCAGGTGGCAGTCTGGAAACACCATATATTTT
CASRWQSGNTIYF
>.|few|TRBV27|TRBJ1-5
TGTGCCAGCAGTTTATGGTACGGGGAGGAAGGCAATCAGCCCCAGCATTTT
CASSLWYGEEGNQPQHF
>TRBD2|.|TRBV30|TRBJ2-1
TGTGCCTGGAGTTCGCCGGGACTAGCGGGGTACAATGAGCAGTTCTTC
CAWSSPGLAGYNEQFF
>.|.|TRBV10-3|TRBJ1-1
TGTGCCATCAGTGAGTCTCACGGGAAGGACACTGAAGCTTTCTTT
CAISESHGKDTEAFF
>.|.|TRBV28|TRBJ1-2
TGTGCCAGCACCCAAATGCGGGCACGCTCTAACTATGGCTACACCTTC
CASTQMRARSNYGYTF
>.|many|TRBV6-4|TRBJ2-2
TGTGCCAGCAGTGAGTCAGGAGACAGAGTAACCGGGGAGCTGTTTTTT
CASSESGDRVTGELFF
>TRBD1|once|TRBV30|TRBJ2-1
TGTGCCTGGGACAGGGGCTCCTACAATGAGCAGTTCTTC
CAWDRGSYNEQFF
>TRBD1|.|TRBV2|TRBJ2-5
TGTGCCAGTAACAAAGGTCGGACAGGGAGGTCGGAGACCCAGTACTTC
CASNKGRTGRSETQYF
>.|.|TRBV19|TRBJ2-3
TGTGCCAGTAGTAGGGAGGCTAGCGGCACAGATACGCAGTATTTT
CASSREASGTDTQYF
>.|.|TRBV4-3|TRBJ1-5
TGCGCCAGCAGCCAAGACCCCGTTGGGGGCACGGCCAATCAGCCCCAGCATTTT
CASSQDPVGGTANQPQHF
>.|.|TRBV6-5|TRBJ1-1
TGTGCCAGCAGTTACGGGGGGGACACTGAAGCTTTCTTT
CASSYGGDTEAFF
>.|once|TRBV4-2|TRBJ2-7
TGTGCCAGCAGCCAAGCCTGGGACTTTTTCTCCTACGAGCAGTACTTC
CASSQAWDFFSYEQYF
>TRBD1|few|TRBV2|TRBJ1-2
TGTGCCAGCAGGGGACAGGCGGCATATGGCTACACCTTC
CASRGQAAYGYTF
>TRBD1|.|TRBV27|TRBJ1-5
TGTGCCAGCAGGTTAGGAGGGGGCGCGAATCAGCCCCAGCATTTT
CASRLGGGANQPQHF
>.|once|TRBV7-3|TRBJ2-2
TGTGCCAGCAGCTTGGCCCGCGGAAACACCGGGGAGCTGTTTTTT
CASSLARGNTGELFF
>.|.|TRBV30|TRBJ2-1
TGTGCCTACAGCCGGACACAGGCCCGCTATGAGCAGTTCTTC
CAYSRTQARYEQFF
>TRBD1|few|TRBV30|TRBJ2-7
TGTGCCTGGAGTAAGACAGGGGGCGGCGACGAGCAGTACTTC
CAWSKTGGGDEQYF
>.|.|TRBV6-1|TRBJ1-5
TGTGCCAGCAGTGATGGACAGCGCAATCAGCCCCAGCATTTT
CASSDGQRNQPQHF
>.|.|TRBV7-9|TRBJ2-3
TGTGCCAGCAGCCGAAGACCTCTTAGCGCGGATACGCAGTATTTT
CASSRRPLSADTQYF
>.|.|TRBV7-9|TRBJ1-1
TGTGCCAGCACCCCCCGGACAGAGAACACTGAAGCTTTCTTT
CASTPRTENTEAFF
>.|.|TRBV16|TRBJ1-3
TGTGCCAGCAGCCAATCGCAGGGTGAAGGAAACACCATATATTTT
CASSQSQGEGNTIYF
>.|once|TRBV4-2|TRBJ2-5
TGTGCCAGCAGCCAAGATCTTGGCGGGGAGACCCAGTACTTC
CASSQDLGGETQYF
>.|few|TRBV19|TRBJ1-5
TGTGCCAGTAGTATATCCGGGGATCAGCCCCAGCATTTT
CASSISGDQPQHF
>TRBD1|few|TRBV7-9|TRBJ1-2
TGTGCCAGCGAGAGAGGGGACAGGCGCCTCCTTAACTATGGCTACACCTTC
CASERGDRRLLNYGYTF
>TRBD2|.|TRBV4-3|TRBJ2-3
TGCGCCAGCAGCCAGGGGCTATTGTACGGGGGGACCCCTTCAGATACGCAGTATTTT
CASSQGLLYGGTPSDTQYF
>TRBD1|.|TRBV18|TRBJ1-2
TGTGCCAGCTCACCAGGACAGGGACTGCAAAACTATGGCTACACCTTC
CASSPGQGLQNYGYTF